The source of this TCR beta chain is a study of blood T cells in healthy people across ages. Combining a sample-barcoded 5' primer with a J-beta primer mix, a second PCR ran for roughly 7 to 11 cycles. Each TCR beta cDNA got a 12-nucleotide random molecular identifier. TCRdb independently ran MiXCR on the 5' RACE reads; one entry per CDR3 protein. The sample has roughly 830,000 distinct CDR3 sequences, 60% to 80% seen once. Trimming removed 5 bases from V and 5 bases from J, with 13 bases in between. The CDR3 totals 14 residues. The receptor comes from a man in his thirties or forties in good health. Material: blood. The chain uses TRBV12-3 or TRBV12-4 and TRBJ2-1, with D possibly TRBD1 on 6 matching bases. The CDR3 bases are TGTGCCAGCAGTCCAGGACAGAGAAACAATGAGCAGTTCTTC. Translation: CASSPGQRNNEQFF.